This T cell receptor (beta chain) is from a study of OX40 agonist ivuxolimab in advanced cancers. Points from the study as a whole: Mean expanded clone counts were higher in CD8+ than CD4+ T cells.

CDR1 is SGHAT, CDR2 FQNNGV, per germline. This CDR3 is built from 14 residues. Trimming stripped 7 bases from V and 1 base from J, with 13 bases between. On this clone itself: Its antigen remains unidentified.

Samples were taken at baseline and on day 1 of cycles 4 and 7. Generated by immunoSEQ multiplex PCR, the TCRdb table keeps only in-frame clones and is missing some. In the table there are 50,000 or so clones, roughly 90% of which are singletons. This chain joins TRBV11-2 and TRBJ2-5; D unresolved. The sequences come from CD4+ or CD8+ T cells sorted from blood, collected in a trial of the OX40 agonist ivuxolimab. The receptor comes from an adult with an advanced solid tumor such as melanoma, head and neck, liver or kidney cancer. The CDR3 protein is CASTYQWGQETQYF. The CDR3 bases are TGTGCCAGCACCTACCAATGGGGCCAAGAGACCCAGTACTTC.